This T cell receptor beta chain was identified in a study of T-cell memory formation after mild COVID-19. Whole-study context: Each donor largely had its own TCR clusters.

This clonotype appeared a few times. One entry per CDR3 protein results from TCRdb running MiXCR on the 5' RACE reads. The sample has 400,000 or so distinct CDR3 sequences; around 18% are singletons. What was sequenced was PBMCs or a T cell subset sorted from them (not recorded which). This sequence was found in an adult woman who had mild COVID-19 (a few samples of this study predate the infection). Cell type and time point are not known.

For the CDR3, the DNA is TGTGCCAGCAGTTTATACATAGACATTAAACTGGAGGGCTACACCTTC. This gives the protein CASSLYIDIKLEGYTF. This chain connects TRBV12-3 or TRBV12-4 to TRBJ1-2, with D hard to call. V lost 2 bases, J lost 8 bases, and 21 bases lay in between. This CDR3 spans 16 amino acids.